These 19 T cell receptor beta chains came from one sample sequenced in a study of T cells in tumors after PD-1 blockade. Sequencing was performed with immunoSEQ multiplex PCR; in TCRdb, only in-frame clones are kept and a portion is missing. The table shows around 50,000 clones, with 75% to 80% occurring only once. The sequences come from PBMCs, collected before anti-PD-1 treatment. The receptors were gathered from a human donor with basal cell carcinoma.

The V gene is TRBV10-3, the J gene TRBJ2-7, with TRBD2 identical over 9 bases. The V segment lost 3 bases and the J segment 2 bases; nucleotides outside the gene matches: 5. Germline values: CDR1 ENHRY, CDR2 SYGVKD. The CDR3 has 15 amino acids. CDR3 residues: CAISDPSGVTYEQYF. CDR3 coding DNA: TGTGCCATCAGTGACCCTAGCGGGGTAACCTACGAGCAGTACTTC.

This chain uses TRBV7-2 with TRBJ2-7, with D possibly TRBD2 on 5 matching bases. The CDR3 spans 15 residues. Between the trimmed V and J ends, which lost 5 bases and 5 bases, there was a span of 19 bases. The V gene's germline CDR1 is SGHTA and CDR2 FQGNSA. The CDR3 reads CASSLVGERLNEQYF. CDR3 sequence (DNA): TGTGCCAGCAGCCTCGTCGGGGAGCGGCTAAACGAGCAGTACTTC.

This rearrangement joins TRBV4-1 to TRBJ1-2; tentative D call: TRBD1 (6 bases). The CDR3 loop spans 17 amino acids. Germline CDR1 MGHRA, CDR2 YSYEKL. The V end lost 1 base, the J end lost 2 bases, and 17 bases lay between the germline ends. CDR3 sequence (DNA): TGCGCCAGCAGCCAAGTCCCGAGGGGGGGTATCAACTATGGCTACACCTTC. It translates to CASSQVPRGGINYGYTF.

The chain employs TRBV18 and TRBJ1-6; D is possibly TRBD1 (5 bases). V was pared by 6 bases and J by 8 bases, with 14 bases between. The germline V gene has CDR1 KGHSH and CDR2 LQKENI. The CDR3 has 14 residues. The chain's CDR3 is CASSQSGGDSPLHF. The CDR3 DNA sequence: TGTGCCAGCTCTCAGTCTGGAGGGGATTCACCCCTCCACTTT.

The chain recombines TRBV5-4 with TRBJ2-1; D unclear. CDR3 length equals 13 residues. V was shortened by 5 bases and J by 2 bases, with 8 bases between the two germline ends. CDR1 and CDR2 (germline): SGHNT, YYREEE (reference sequence). The CDR3 here is CASRGSTYNEQFF. CDR3 nucleotides: TGTGCCAGCAGGGGCAGCACCTACAATGAGCAGTTCTTC.

This chain connects TRBV11-1 to TRBJ2-1; TRBD2 agrees at 12 bases. The germline gives CDR1 SGHAT, CDR2 FQDESV (reference sequence). The CDR3 contains 15 residues. After removal of 2 bases from V and 5 bases from J, the junction contained 1 base not matched to a gene. The CDR3 reads CASSLRLAGDNEQFF. The CDR3 bases are TGTGCCAGCAGCTTAAGACTAGCGGGAGACAATGAGCAGTTCTTC.

This clone has only a few counts. The V and J genes are TRBV2 and TRBJ1-1; D gene ambiguous. CDR1 and CDR2 from the germline V gene are SNHLY and FYNNEI. V gave up 8 bases and J gave up 9 bases, with 16 bases separating them. This CDR3 has 12 amino acids. The DNA for the CDR3 is TGTGCCAGCCGACCGGACCTCGGCCAAGCTTTCTTT. It encodes CASRPDLGQAFF.

This clone has only one observation. V usage is TRBV28 and J usage is TRBJ1-2; the D gene is possibly TRBD1 (5 bases). Trimming shortened V by 6 bases and J by 4 bases, and 30 bases separated the two germline ends. Germline V gives CDR1 MDHEN, CDR2 SYDVKM. This CDR3 has 19 amino acids. The chain's CDR3 is CASSPKGIYSRDIGYGYTF. The CDR3 DNA reads TGTGCCAGCAGCCCCAAGGGCATATATTCCAGGGATATAGGCTATGGCTACACCTTC.

The chain's CDR3 is CASSADPFTEAFF. Here the CDR3 DNA reads TGTGCCAGCAGTGCAGACCCCTTCACTGAAGCTTTCTTT. The chain joins TRBV6-4 to TRBJ1-1; no reliable D call. Trimming pared 4 bases from V and 4 bases from J, leaving 10 bases between. The CDR3 length is 13 residues. In germline, CDR1 is MRHNA, CDR2 SNTAGT.

V and J are TRBV7-9 and TRBJ2-7; the D is unclear. The CDR3 runs 13 residues. Germline-derived CDR1 and CDR2 are SEHNR and FQNEAQ (reference sequence). Between the trimmed V and J ends, which lost 3 bases and 1 base, there was a span of 7 bases. CDR3 nucleotides: TGTGCCAGCAGCTTGTACGGTTCCTACGAGCAGTACTTC. Amino acid sequence: CASSLYGSYEQYF.

The genes are TRBV5-4 and TRBJ1-1; TRBD1 matches at 7 bases. The V segment lost 3 bases and the J segment 6 bases; nucleotides outside the gene matches: 5. Germline CDR1 SGHNT, CDR2 YYREEE (reference sequence). CDR3 size: 13 residues. In DNA, the CDR3 is TGTGCCAGCAGCTCAAGACAGGGCGCTGAAGCTTTCTTT. It encodes CASSSRQGAEAFF.

The rearrangement joins TRBV7-9 to TRBJ2-6; TRBD2 aligns across 10 bases. V was pared by 3 bases and J by 0 bases, with 8 bases of the junction left unmatched. Germline values: CDR1 SEHNR, CDR2 FQNEAQ (reference sequence). The CDR3 consists of 19 residues. The CDR3 loop reads CASSFLRLAGVSGANVLTF. The CDR3 DNA follows: TGTGCCAGCAGCTTTCTGCGCCTAGCGGGAGTCTCTGGGGCCAACGTCCTGACTTTC.

The chain links TRBV29-1 to TRBJ2-7; D not certain. CDR3 length: 12 residues. Germline V gives CDR1 SQVTM, CDR2 ANQGSEA. V was shortened by 4 bases and J by 0 bases, with 7 bases between the two germline ends. CDR3 in amino acids: CSVARSSYEQYF. DNA for the CDR3: TGCAGCGTTGCGAGGAGCTCCTACGAGCAGTACTTC.

This clone was counted a few times. The gene calls are TRBV5-1 and TRBJ1-4, with a tentative D call TRBD1 (6 bases). Germline CDR1 and CDR2: SGHRS and YFSETQ. CDR3 length: 16 residues. The V gene lost 4 bases and the J gene lost 8 bases, with 21 bases spanning the gap. CDR3: CASSPGRGSVDEKLFF. For the CDR3, the DNA is TGCGCCAGCAGCCCTGGGAGGGGGAGCGTAGACGAAAAACTGTTTTTT. Complete variable domain (other parts from reference TRBV5-1 and TRBJ1-4): KAGVTQTPRYLIKTRGQQVTLSCSPISGHRSVSWYQQTPGQGLQFLFEYFSETQRNKGNFPGRFSGRQFSNSRSEMNVSTLELGDSALYLCASSPGRGSVDEKLFFGSGTQLSVL.

The chain is built from TRBV25-1 and TRBJ1-4; no reliable D call. This CDR3 comprises 14 residues. Germline V lookup: CDR1 MGHDK, CDR2 SYGVNS. Trimming took off 5 bases at V and 7 bases at J, with 14 bases between the two ends. The CDR3: CASSIGGLGEKLFF. The DNA for the CDR3 is TGTGCCAGCAGTATCGGCGGGCTTGGTGAAAAACTGTTTTTT.

V gene TRBV9 combines with J gene TRBJ2-3; 7 bases line up with TRBD1. Per the germline V gene, CDR1 is SGDLS and CDR2 is YYNGEE. The length of the CDR3 is 13 residues. The V and J ends lost 4 bases and 7 bases, in that order; junction bases with no gene match: 6. CDR3 sequence reads: CASSFNRGHTQYF. The CDR3 bases are TGTGCCAGCAGCTTCAACAGGGGTCATACGCAGTATTTT.

This clone was seen just once. V and J are TRBV5-1 and TRBJ1-5; D is perhaps TRBD1 (6 bases). Trimming shortened V by 4 bases and J by 0 bases, and 14 bases separated the two germline ends. CDR3 size: 16 residues. Germline V CDR1 and CDR2: SGHRS, YFSETQ. In nucleotides, the CDR3 is TGCGCCAGCAGCCTGACTAGGGACATTAGCAATCAGCCCCAGCATTTT. Translated: CASSLTRDISNQPQHF.

The V and J genes are TRBV7-6 and TRBJ2-3, with TRBD1 as a possible D gene (6 bases). Germline CDR1 SGHVS, CDR2 FNYEAQ. Trimming removed 5 bases at V and 3 bases at J, with 15 bases between. This CDR3 region has 15 residues. In DNA, the CDR3 is TGTGCCAGCAGCACCACCTACAGGGAGACAGATACGCAGTATTTT. Translating it yields CASSTTYRETDTQYF.

The chain joins TRBV2 to TRBJ2-1; weak D call: TRBD1 (5 bases). The CDR3 totals 15 residues. Germline V gene data show CDR1 as SNHLY and CDR2 as FYNNEI. V was cut by 6 bases and J by 2 bases, with 14 bases left in between. Here the CDR3 DNA reads TGTGCCAGCAGGATTACAGGATTGCCCTACAATGAGCAGTTCTTC. Amino acids: CASRITGLPYNEQFF.